Below, one T cell receptor (beta chain) is given with its context. Using immunoSEQ multiplex PCR, the repertoire was profiled, and TCRdb retains in-frame clones only, with some absent. Altogether about 95,000 clones are present, roughly 84% being singletons, with the ten largest covering 1.5% to 2.5%. This entry comes from a study of PD-L1 blockade in urothelial cancer. Study context: About nine tenths of the roughly 30 patients were men whose urothelial cancer was bladder-origin.

Noted time point: pretreatment peripheral blood. Per-patient samples, pretreatment and on-treatment, numbered 1 to 8. CDR1 and CDR2 from the germline V gene are MDHEN and SYDVKM. Trimming pared 5 bases from V and 0 bases from J, leaving 14 bases between. This CDR3 has 15 residues. The input for sequencing was PBMCs, taken around atezolizumab (anti-PD-L1) treatment. The gene calls are TRBV28 and TRBJ2-7; D may be TRBD1 (5 bases). The receptor comes from a man aged 60-69 years with urothelial cancer. CDR3 amino acids: CASSPAGLYSYEQYF. CDR3 bases: TGTGCCAGCAGTCCCGCAGGGTTATACTCCTACGAGCAGTACTTC.